What follows are 20 T cell receptor beta chains derived from one specimen sequenced in a study of shared clonotypes between healthy human individuals. The naive CD8 population came from CD45RO-negative cells selected for CCR7, without terminally differentiated effector memory CD45RA+ cells. Generated by immunoSEQ multiplex PCR, the TCRdb table keeps only in-frame clones and is missing some. The sample includes about 2.2 million clones, about 93% of them seen just once. The sample taken for sequencing was naive CD8+ T cells from PBMCs. The receptor set was obtained from a man aged 18 to 30 in good health. Some clones in this sample may be carry-over from other donors' samples.

A single count supports this clone. The identical CDR3 is also encoded by other nucleotide sequences in the sample. The genes are TRBV4-1 and TRBJ2-2; TRBD2 agrees at 13 bases. The CDR3 extends over 16 amino acids. The germline CDR1 and CDR2 sequences are MGHRA and YSYEKL. Germline trimming cut 3 bases from V and 8 bases from J; bases unmatched to any gene: 6. This CDR3 reads CASSQATSGRTGELFF. The CDR3 nucleotides read TGCGCCAGCAGCCAGGCGACTAGCGGGAGGACTGGGGAGCTGTTTTTT.

CDR3 sequence (DNA): TGTGCCAGCAGCCCCGGGACTAGTGGCGCCTACGAGCAGTACTTC. It codes for CASSPGTSGAYEQYF. V gene TRBV11-1 combines with J gene TRBJ2-7, with 8 bases identical to TRBD2. The V and J ends lost 5 bases and 2 bases, in that order; junction bases with no gene match: 8. CDR3 length: 15 residues. CDR1 is SGHAT, CDR2 FQDESV, per germline (reference sequence).

This clone was seen only once. This chain joins TRBV7-8 and TRBJ2-1, with TRBD2 identical over 8 bases. The CDR3 extends over 17 amino acids. Germline CDR1 and CDR2: SGHVS and FQNEAQ. The V and J ends lost 1 base and 6 bases, in that order; junction bases with no gene match: 11. The CDR3 bases are TGTGCCAGCAGCTTAGAGTACGGACTAGCAATGGTCAATGAGCAGTTCTTC. Translating gives CASSLEYGLAMVNEQFF.

The chain combines TRBV5-4 with TRBJ2-7, with D hard to call. The CDR3 extends over 12 amino acids. Germline loops: CDR1 SGHNT, CDR2 YYREEE (reference sequence). Trimming shortened V by 1 base and J by 1 base, and 3 bases separated the two germline ends. DNA for the CDR3: TGTGCCAGCAGCTTGCGGTCCTACGAGCAGTACTTC. It encodes CASSLRSYEQYF.

This clone was seen a few times. J is TRBJ1-2 and V is TRBV6-4; 9 nucleotides agree with TRBD1. The V gene's germline CDR1 is MRHNA and CDR2 SNTAGT. The CDR3 is made up of 15 amino acids. V shed 2 bases and J 4 bases; nucleotides not matched to a gene: 5. The CDR3 nucleotides are TGTGCCAGCAGTGACCGACAGGGGGGTGGCTATGGCTACACCTTC. The encoded protein is CASSDRQGGGYGYTF.

A note on this clone: Sequence at one end of the junction differs from germline and may be a read error. V is TRBV5-1 and J is TRBJ2-3; D may be TRBD2 (6 bases). The CDR3 sequence is 15 residues long. Per germline, CDR1 SGHRS and CDR2 YFSETQ. The CDR3 sequence is CASSMEGWLAETQYF. The CDR3 nucleotides are TGCGCCAGCAGCATGGAGGGTTGGCTGGCAGAGACGCAGTATTTT.

The CDR3 here is CASSQDRMNTEAFF. The CDR3 DNA reads as TGTGCCAGCAGTCAGGACAGGATGAACACTGAAGCTTTCTTT. This rearrangement joins TRBV6-5 to TRBJ1-1; 7 bases are a match to TRBD1. The germline V gene encodes CDR1 MNHEY and CDR2 SVGAGI. J gave up 0 bases and V 5 bases, and 3 bases lay outside the gene matches. CDR3 length: 14 residues.

This clone was seen once. J is TRBJ2-1 and V is TRBV7-6; D remains ambiguous. The V gene lost 4 bases and the J gene lost 1 base, with 20 bases spanning the gap. The CDR3 is 18 amino acids. Germline V gene lookup returns CDR1 SGHVS and CDR2 FNYEAQ. CDR3 nucleotides: TGTGCCAGCAGCTGGTTGGCTCCGGGTCCAATGTCCTACAATGAGCAGTTCTTC. Protein sequence: CASSWLAPGPMSYNEQFF.

This chain links TRBV9 with TRBJ2-2; D is unresolved. Germline-derived CDR1 and CDR2 are SGDLS and YYNGEE. V was pared by 0 bases and J by 3 bases, with 15 bases between. The CDR3 has 17 amino acids. This chain's CDR3 is CASSVARLDGDTGELFF. The CDR3 region has the DNA TGTGCCAGCAGCGTAGCTAGGCTAGATGGAGACACCGGGGAGCTGTTTTTT.

The chain uses TRBV27 and TRBJ1-1; D not resolved. Trimming stripped 1 base from V and 1 base from J, with 16 bases between. CDR1 MNHEY and CDR2 SMNVEV come from the germline V gene (reference sequence). The CDR3 covers 17 residues. The CDR3 bases are TGTGCCAGCAGTTTATTTTCCGGGAGAGCCACGAACACTGAAGCTTTCTTT. It translates to CASSLFSGRATNTEAFF.

The chain has TRBV15 and TRBJ1-5; 10 positions agree with TRBD1. CDR3 length equals 15 residues. Per the germline V gene, CDR1 is LNHNV and CDR2 is YYDKDF (reference sequence). Losses at the gene ends were 3 bases for V and 3 bases for J; bases not matched to a gene: 2. CDR3 bases: TGTGCCACCAGCAGGGACAGGGGGTTCAATCAGCCCCAGCATTTT. It codes for CATSRDRGFNQPQHF.

V usage is TRBV13 and J usage is TRBJ2-7, with D perhaps TRBD1 (5 bases). The CDR3 contains 16 residues. Germline values: CDR1 PRHDT, CDR2 FYEKMQ (reference sequence). V shed 5 bases and J shed 0 bases, with 17 bases lying between them. The CDR3 bases are TGTGCCAGCAGCAACGCTCAGGGTCGGAGCTCCTACGAGCAGTACTTC. Translation gives CASSNAQGRSSYEQYF.

The chain combines TRBV27 with TRBJ2-2; 12 positions match TRBD1. The germline CDR1 and CDR2 sequences are MNHEY and SMNVEV (reference sequence). The junction had 6 bases not matched to a gene; V was cut back by 7 bases and J by 6 bases. CDR3 length: 15 amino acids. CDR3 coding DNA: TGTGCCAGCACCTGGGACAGGGGGCGCGCCGGGGAGCTGTTTTTT. Its translation is CASTWDRGRAGELFF.

V is TRBV27 and J is TRBJ2-7, with TRBD1 identical over 7 bases. The CDR3 is made up of 15 amino acids. Germline CDR1 reads MNHEY; CDR2 reads SMNVEV (reference sequence). Trimming at V came to 6 bases and at J to 0 bases, leaving 8 bases not matched to a gene. CDR3 region: CASSSIGTDSYEQYF. The CDR3, as DNA: TGTGCCAGCAGCTCCATTGGGACAGACTCCTACGAGCAGTACTTC.

This chain links TRBV27 with TRBJ2-2; 9 bases are shared with TRBD2. There are 15 residues in the CDR3. V shed 5 bases, J shed 5 bases, and the junction held 6 bases outside the gene matches. Germline V lookup: CDR1 MNHEY, CDR2 SMNVEV (reference sequence). The CDR3 DNA follows: TGTGCCAGCAGTATACTAGCGGGTGGGACCGGGGAGCTGTTTTTT. Its translation: CASSILAGGTGELFF.

The chain couples TRBV27 to TRBJ2-7; TRBD1 is a possible D gene (5 bases). V was clipped by 2 bases and J by 2 bases, with 16 bases between them. This CDR3 is 16 amino acids long. CDR1 is MNHEY and CDR2 is SMNVEV in the germline V gene (reference sequence). In DNA form, the CDR3 reads TGTGCCAGCAGTTTAAACAGACAGTTGGCAACCTACGAGCAGTACTTC. Its translation: CASSLNRQLATYEQYF.

The genes are TRBV5-1 and TRBJ2-4; a possible D gene is TRBD1 (6 bases). Per germline, CDR1 SGHRS and CDR2 YFSETQ. This CDR3 is built from 17 residues. V shed 3 bases and J shed 1 base, with 17 bases lying between them. In DNA, the CDR3 is TGCGCCAGCAGCTCCGGACAGCTAAGCGGTGCCAAAAACATTCAGTACTTC. Amino acid sequence: CASSSGQLSGAKNIQYF.

The chain employs TRBV28 and TRBJ1-6; the match to TRBD1 covers 7 bases. V was clipped by 5 bases and J by 6 bases; unmatched bases: 7. Germline-derived CDR1 and CDR2 are MDHEN and SYDVKM. The CDR3 has 15 residues. For the CDR3, the DNA is TGTGCCAGCAGTCCATACAGGGGTCGTAATTCACCCCTCCACTTT. Translation: CASSPYRGRNSPLHF. The variable domain in full, with the rest retrieved from reference TRBV28 and TRBJ1-6, is DVKVTQSSRYLVKRTGEKVFLECVQDMDHENMFWYRQDPGLGLRLIYFSYDVKMKEKGDIPEGYSVSREKKERFSLILESASTNQTSMYLCASSPYRGRNSPLHFGNGTRLTVT.

V is TRBV9 and J is TRBJ2-1; no clear D gene. Germline CDR1 is SGDLS and CDR2 is YYNGEE. The CDR3 consists of 12 residues. Trimming shortened V by 2 bases and J by 6 bases, and 6 bases separated the two germline ends. This CDR3 reads CASSVSANEQFF. CDR3 bases: TGTGCCAGCAGCGTTAGTGCCAATGAGCAGTTCTTC.

CDR3 coding DNA: TGTGCCACCAACAGTGACACCGGGGAGCTGTTTTTT. Its translation: CATNSDTGELFF. The genes are TRBV6-4 and TRBJ2-2; the D is unclear. The CDR3 totals 12 residues. CDR1 is MRHNA and CDR2 is SNTAGT in the germline V gene. The V gene lost 10 bases and the J gene lost 3 bases, with 9 bases spanning the gap.